This T cell receptor beta chain originates from a study of OX40 agonist ivuxolimab in advanced cancers. Assay: immunoSEQ multiplex PCR; the TCRdb copy retains only in-frame clones and omits some. Altogether 53,000 or so clones are present, 85% to 90% being singletons, with the ten largest covering 0.37%. The CDR3 totals 14 residues. Germline-derived CDR1 and CDR2 are ENHRY and SYGVKD. Trimming took off 3 bases at V and 4 bases at J, with 12 bases between the two ends. A note on this clone: Antigen: not known.

Points from the study as a whole: Among the nonresponders, some also had low normalized T-cell clonal expansion.

The genes are TRBV10-3 and TRBJ1-2; D is uncertain. The receptor was derived from an adult with an advanced solid tumor such as melanoma, head and neck, liver or kidney cancer. Material: CD4+ or CD8+ T cells sorted from blood, obtained in a trial of the OX40 agonist ivuxolimab. The CDR3 reads CAISDPGPSYGYTF. CDR3 bases: TGTGCCATCAGTGACCCCGGGCCCAGCTATGGCTACACCTTC.